The rows below give T cell receptor beta chains drawn from one sample of a study of PD-L1 blockade in urothelial cancer. The data were produced by immunoSEQ multiplex PCR, yet TCRdb's version contains in-frame clones alone and is incomplete. The table lists fewer than 40,000 clones, around nine tenths of them singletons. Sequences were derived from PBMCs, sampled around atezolizumab (anti-PD-L1) treatment. The receptor set was obtained from an older man with urothelial cancer. CDR3s include the opening cysteine and the closing phenylalanine or tryptophan. Each record gives: clone size, V gene, D gene, J gene, CDR3 DNA, CDR3 protein. D genes are given only for firm matches. Clone sizes are given selectively: once, few, many, or a class where the clone is expanded.

once,TRBV15,TRBD1,TRBJ1-4,TGTGCCACCAGCAGAGAGGGGGACAGACTTGCAACTAATGAAAAACTGTTTTTT,CATSREGDRLATNEKLFF
.,TRBV13,.,TRBJ2-7,TGTGCCAGCAGCTTATATACTAACGAGCAGTACTTC,CASSLYTNEQYF
.,TRBV28,TRBD2,TRBJ2-5,TGTGCCAGCAGTTTAGCGGGGGGCCGGGAGACCCAGTACTTC,CASSLAGGRETQYF
.,TRBV19,TRBD1,TRBJ1-2,TGTGCCAGTAGTATCCCGCGGACAGGGGGCCGGGATGGCTACACCTTC,CASSIPRTGGRDGYTF
.,TRBV11-2,.,TRBJ2-7,TGTGCCAGCAGCTTAGTGGGGAGAGACGAGCAGTACTTC,CASSLVGRDEQYF
.,TRBV19,TRBD1,TRBJ1-3,TGTGCCAGTAGTCCGCGGACAGGGACTGGAAACACCATATATTTT,CASSPRTGTGNTIYF
.,TRBV7-7,.,TRBJ2-2,TGTGCCAGCAGCTCCGGAGGGAGCTCCGGGGAGCTGTTTTTT,CASSSGGSSGELFF
once,TRBV18,.,TRBJ1-2,TGTGCCAGCTCACCCCGGGGGGGCCTTAACTATGGCTACACCTTC,CASSPRGGLNYGYTF
.,TRBV7-6,.,TRBJ1-4,TGTGCCAGCAGCTTAGCTGCGTCTACGGTCACTAATGAAAAACTGTTTTTT,CASSLAASTVTNEKLFF
.,TRBV7-2,.,TRBJ2-1,TGTGCCAGCACCACCGGGATGAATGAGCAGTTCTTC,CASTTGMNEQFF
.,TRBV7-9,TRBD1,TRBJ2-7,TGTGCCAGCAGCTCTCGACCGGGACAGGGATTTAACGAGCAGTACTTC,CASSSRPGQGFNEQYF
.,TRBV7-9,TRBD2,TRBJ2-2,TGTGCCAGCAGCCTGGGACTAGCATTAGCCGGGGAGCTGTTTTTT,CASSLGLALAGELFF
.,TRBV28,TRBD2,TRBJ2-7,TGTGCCAGCAGTTCCCCCTCAGCGGGAGATTACGAGCAGTACTTC,CASSSPSAGDYEQYF
.,TRBV5-6,TRBD1,TRBJ2-7,TGTGCCAGCAGCTTGACAGGGGCCTCCTACGAGCAGTACTTC,CASSLTGASYEQYF
.,TRBV30,TRBD2,TRBJ2-6,TGTGCCTGCACTAGCGTCTCTGGGGCCAACGTCCTGACTTTC,CACTSVSGANVLTF
.,TRBV15,.,TRBJ2-1,TGTGCCACCAGCGTCAGACAGGCCTACAATGAGCAGTTCTTC,CATSVRQAYNEQFF
.,TRBV5-1,TRBD1,TRBJ2-7,TGCGCCAGCAGCTTGGCGACAGGGCAAGGCTACGAGCAGTACTTC,CASSLATGQGYEQYF
once,TRBV19,TRBD2,TRBJ2-3,TGTGCCAGTAGTATGGTAGCGGGTAGCACAGATACGCAGTATTTT,CASSMVAGSTDTQYF
.,TRBV5-4,TRBD2,TRBJ2-3,TGTGCCAGCAGCCTAGACCTAGCGGGAGGGCCCTTCACAGATACGCAGTATTTT,CASSLDLAGGPFTDTQYF
.,TRBV4-1,TRBD2,TRBJ2-5,TGCGCCAGCAGCCAAGAGTCGGGAGGAGGGAAAGAGACCCAGTACTTC,CASSQESGGGKETQYF
once,TRBV11-2,.,TRBJ2-2,TGTGCCAGCAGCTCCCTAGCCGTTAACACCGGGGAGCTGTTTTTT,CASSSLAVNTGELFF
.,TRBV15,TRBD2,TRBJ2-7,TGTGCCACCAGCAGACACCGCCTGTCTAGCGGGAGTAGATACGAGCAGTACTTC,CATSRHRLSSGSRYEQYF